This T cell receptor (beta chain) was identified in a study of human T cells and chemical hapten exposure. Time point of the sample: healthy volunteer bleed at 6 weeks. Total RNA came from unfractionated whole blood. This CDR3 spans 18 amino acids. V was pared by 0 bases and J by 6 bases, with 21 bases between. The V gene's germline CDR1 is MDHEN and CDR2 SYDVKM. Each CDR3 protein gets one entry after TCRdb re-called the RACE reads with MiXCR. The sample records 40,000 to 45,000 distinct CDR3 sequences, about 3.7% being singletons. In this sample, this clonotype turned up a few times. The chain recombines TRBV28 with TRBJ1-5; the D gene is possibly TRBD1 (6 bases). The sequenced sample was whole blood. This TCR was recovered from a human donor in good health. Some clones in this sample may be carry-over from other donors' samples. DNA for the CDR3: TGTGCCAGCAGTTTATGGATAAGGGGCAGGGAGGGGGGTCAGCCCCAGCATTTT. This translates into CASSLWIRGREGGQPQHF.